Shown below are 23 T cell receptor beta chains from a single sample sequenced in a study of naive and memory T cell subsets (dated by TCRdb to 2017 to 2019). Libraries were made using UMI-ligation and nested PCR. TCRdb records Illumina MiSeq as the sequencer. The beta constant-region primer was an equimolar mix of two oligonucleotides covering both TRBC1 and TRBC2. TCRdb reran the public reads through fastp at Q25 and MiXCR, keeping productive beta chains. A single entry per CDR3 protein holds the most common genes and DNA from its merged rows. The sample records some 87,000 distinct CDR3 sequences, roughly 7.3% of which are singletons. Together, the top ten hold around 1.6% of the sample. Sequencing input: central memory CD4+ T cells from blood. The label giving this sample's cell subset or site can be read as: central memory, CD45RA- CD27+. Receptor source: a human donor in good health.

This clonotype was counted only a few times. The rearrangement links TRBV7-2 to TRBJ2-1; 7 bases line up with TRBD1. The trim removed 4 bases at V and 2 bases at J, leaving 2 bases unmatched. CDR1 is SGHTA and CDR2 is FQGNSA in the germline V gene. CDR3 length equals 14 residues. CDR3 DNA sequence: TGTGCCAGCAGCTCGGGACAGACCTACAATGAGCAGTTCTTC. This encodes CASSSGQTYNEQFF.

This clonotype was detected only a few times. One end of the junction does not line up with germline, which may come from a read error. The CDR3 loop reads CASRQGVTGELFF. Here the CDR3 DNA reads TGCGCCAGCAGGCAAGGGGTCACCGGGGAGCTGTTTTTT. J is TRBJ2-2 and V is TRBV4-1; D might be TRBD1 (5 bases). Germline V CDR1 and CDR2: MGHRA, YSYEKL. This CDR3 has 13 amino acids.

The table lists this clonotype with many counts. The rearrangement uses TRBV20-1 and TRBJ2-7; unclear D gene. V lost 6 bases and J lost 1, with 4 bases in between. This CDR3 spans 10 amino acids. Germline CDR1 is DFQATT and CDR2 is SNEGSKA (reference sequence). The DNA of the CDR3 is TGCAGTGCCGTATCCTACGAGCAGTACTTC. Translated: CSAVSYEQYF.

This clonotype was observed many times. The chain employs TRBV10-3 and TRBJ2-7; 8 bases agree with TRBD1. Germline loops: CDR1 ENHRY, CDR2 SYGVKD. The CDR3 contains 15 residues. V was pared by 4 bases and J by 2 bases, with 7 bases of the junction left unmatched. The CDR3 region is CAISVSGTGPYEQYF. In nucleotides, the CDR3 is TGTGCCATCAGTGTTTCGGGGACAGGACCCTACGAGCAGTACTTC.

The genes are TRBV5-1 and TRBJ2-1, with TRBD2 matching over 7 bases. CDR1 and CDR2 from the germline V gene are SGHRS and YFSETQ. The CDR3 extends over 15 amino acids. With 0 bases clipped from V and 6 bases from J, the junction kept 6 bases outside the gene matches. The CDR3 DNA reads TGCGCCAGCAGCTTGGGAAGCGGGACGTTCAATGAGCAGTTCTTC. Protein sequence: CASSLGSGTFNEQFF. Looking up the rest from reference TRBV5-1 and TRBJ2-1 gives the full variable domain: KAGVTQTPRYLIKTRGQQVTLSCSPISGHRSVSWYQQTPGQGLQFLFEYFSETQRNKGNFPGRFSGRQFSNSRSEMNVSTLELGDSALYLCASSLGSGTFNEQFFGPGTRLTVL.

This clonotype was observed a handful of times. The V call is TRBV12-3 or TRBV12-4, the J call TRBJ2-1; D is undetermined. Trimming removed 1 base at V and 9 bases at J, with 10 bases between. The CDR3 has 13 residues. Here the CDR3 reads CASSLVVAGEQFF. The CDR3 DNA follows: TGTGCCAGCAGTTTAGTGGTTGCCGGTGAGCAGTTCTTC.

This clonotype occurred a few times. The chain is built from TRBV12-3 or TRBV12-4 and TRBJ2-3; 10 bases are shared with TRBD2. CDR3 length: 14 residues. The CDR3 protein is CVRTSGYLADTQYF. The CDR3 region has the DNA TGTGTTCGGACTAGCGGATATCTGGCAGATACGCAGTATTTT.

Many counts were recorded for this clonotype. In DNA, the CDR3 is TGTGCCAGCAGCTTGGCGAATAATTCACCCCTCCACTTT. It is translated as CASSLANNSPLHF. This chain connects TRBV7-8 to TRBJ1-6; D uncertain. V lost 3 bases to trimming and J lost 5 bases, with 5 bases between them. In germline, CDR1 is SGHVS, CDR2 FQNEAQ. The CDR3 is made up of 13 amino acids.

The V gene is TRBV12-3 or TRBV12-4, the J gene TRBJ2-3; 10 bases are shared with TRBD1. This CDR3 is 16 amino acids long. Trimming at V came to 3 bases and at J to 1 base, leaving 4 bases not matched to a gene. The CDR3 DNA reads TGTGCCAGCAGTTTTTTCGGGACAGGGGGCACAGATACGCAGTATTTT. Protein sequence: CASSFFGTGGTDTQYF.

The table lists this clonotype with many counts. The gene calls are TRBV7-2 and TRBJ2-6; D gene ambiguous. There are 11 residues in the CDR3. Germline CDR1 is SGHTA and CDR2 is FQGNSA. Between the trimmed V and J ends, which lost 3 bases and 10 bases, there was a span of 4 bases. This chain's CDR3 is CASSFLNVLTF. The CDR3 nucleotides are TGTGCCAGCAGCTTCTTAAACGTCCTGACTTTC.

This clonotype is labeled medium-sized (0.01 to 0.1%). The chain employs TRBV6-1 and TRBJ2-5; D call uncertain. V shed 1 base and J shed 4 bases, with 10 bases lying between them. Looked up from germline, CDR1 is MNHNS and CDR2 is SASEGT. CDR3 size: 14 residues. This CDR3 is CASSEDPARETQYF. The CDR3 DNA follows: TGTGCCAGCAGTGAAGACCCCGCCCGAGAGACCCAGTACTTC.

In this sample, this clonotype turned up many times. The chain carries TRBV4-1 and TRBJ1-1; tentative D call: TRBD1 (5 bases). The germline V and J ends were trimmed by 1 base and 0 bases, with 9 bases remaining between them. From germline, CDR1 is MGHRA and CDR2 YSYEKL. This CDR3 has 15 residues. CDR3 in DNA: TGCGCCAGCAGCCAAGGTAGGGGACTGAACACTGAAGCTTTCTTT. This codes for CASSQGRGLNTEAFF.

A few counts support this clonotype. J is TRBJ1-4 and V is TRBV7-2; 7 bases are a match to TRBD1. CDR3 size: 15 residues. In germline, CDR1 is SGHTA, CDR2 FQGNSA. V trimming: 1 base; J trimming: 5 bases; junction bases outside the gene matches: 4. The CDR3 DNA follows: TGTGCCAGCAGCTTAGGGACAGGAAAGAATGAAAAACTGTTTTTT. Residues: CASSLGTGKNEKLFF.

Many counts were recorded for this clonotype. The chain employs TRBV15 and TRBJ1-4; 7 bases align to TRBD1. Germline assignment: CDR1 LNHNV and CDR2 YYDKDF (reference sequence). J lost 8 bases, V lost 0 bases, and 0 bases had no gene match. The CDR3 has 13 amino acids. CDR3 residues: CATSRDRGEKLFF. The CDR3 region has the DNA TGTGCCACCAGCAGAGACAGGGGGGAAAAACTGTTTTTT.

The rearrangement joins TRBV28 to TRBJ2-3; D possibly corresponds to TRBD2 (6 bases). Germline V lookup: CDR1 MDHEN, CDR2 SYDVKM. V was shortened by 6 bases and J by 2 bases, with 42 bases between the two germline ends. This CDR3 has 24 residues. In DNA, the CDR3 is TGTGCCAGCAGCCGCGGGATCCTTGGAGTAGGCAGATGGGGAGGTCGGGCTTCCACAGATACGCAGTATTTT. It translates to CASSRGILGVGRWGGRASTDTQYF.

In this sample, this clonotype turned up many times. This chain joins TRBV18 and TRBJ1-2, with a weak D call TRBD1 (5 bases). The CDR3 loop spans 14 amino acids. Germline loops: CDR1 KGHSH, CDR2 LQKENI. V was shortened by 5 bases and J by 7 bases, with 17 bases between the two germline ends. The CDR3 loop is CASSTGTGTAGYTF. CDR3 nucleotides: TGTGCCAGCTCAACGGGGACGGGCACCGCTGGCTACACCTTC.

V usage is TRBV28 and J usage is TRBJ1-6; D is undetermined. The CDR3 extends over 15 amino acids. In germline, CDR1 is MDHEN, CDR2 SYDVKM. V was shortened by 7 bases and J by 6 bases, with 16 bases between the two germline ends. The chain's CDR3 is CASKRARNFNSPLHF. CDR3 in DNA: TGTGCCAGCAAAAGGGCCAGGAACTTTAATTCACCCCTCCACTTT.

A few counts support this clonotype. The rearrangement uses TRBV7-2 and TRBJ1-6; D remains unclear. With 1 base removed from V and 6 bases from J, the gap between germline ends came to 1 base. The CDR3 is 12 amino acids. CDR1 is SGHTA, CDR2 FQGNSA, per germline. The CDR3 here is CASSLVNSPLHF. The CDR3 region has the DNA TGTGCCAGCAGCTTAGTTAATTCACCCCTCCACTTT. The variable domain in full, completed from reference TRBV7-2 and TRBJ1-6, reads GAGVSQSPSNKVTEKGKDVELRCDPISGHTALYWYRQSLGQGLEFLIYFQGNSAPDKSGLPSDRFSAERTGGSVSTLTIQRTQQEDSAVYLCASSLVNSPLHFGNGTRLTVT.

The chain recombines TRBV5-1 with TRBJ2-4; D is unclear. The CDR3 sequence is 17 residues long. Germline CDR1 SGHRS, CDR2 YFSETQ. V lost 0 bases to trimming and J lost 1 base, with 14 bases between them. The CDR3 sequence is CASSLELVSVAKNIQYF. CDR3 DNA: TGCGCCAGCAGCTTGGAATTGGTTTCTGTTGCCAAAAACATTCAGTACTTC. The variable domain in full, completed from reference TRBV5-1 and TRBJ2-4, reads KAGVTQTPRYLIKTRGQQVTLSCSPISGHRSVSWYQQTPGQGLQFLFEYFSETQRNKGNFPGRFSGRQFSNSRSEMNVSTLELGDSALYLCASSLELVSVAKNIQYFGAGTRLSVL.

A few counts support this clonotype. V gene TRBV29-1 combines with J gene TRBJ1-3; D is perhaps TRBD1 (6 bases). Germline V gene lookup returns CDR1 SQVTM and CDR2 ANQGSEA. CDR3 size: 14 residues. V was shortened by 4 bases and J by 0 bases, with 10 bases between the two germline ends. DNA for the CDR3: TGCAGCGTTGTTAACAGGGACTCTGGAAACACCATATATTTT. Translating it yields CSVVNRDSGNTIYF.

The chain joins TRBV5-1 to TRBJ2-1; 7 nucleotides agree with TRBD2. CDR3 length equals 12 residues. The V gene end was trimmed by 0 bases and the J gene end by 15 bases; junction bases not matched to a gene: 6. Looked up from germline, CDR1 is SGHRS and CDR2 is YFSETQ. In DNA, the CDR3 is TGCGCCAGCAGCTTGGGGGGACTACGGGGGTTCTTC. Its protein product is CASSLGGLRGFF. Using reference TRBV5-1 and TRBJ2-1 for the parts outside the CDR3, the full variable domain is KAGVTQTPRYLIKTRGQQVTLSCSPISGHRSVSWYQQTPGQGLQFLFEYFSETQRNKGNFPGRFSGRQFSNSRSEMNVSTLELGDSALYLCASSLGGLRGFFGPGTRLTVL.

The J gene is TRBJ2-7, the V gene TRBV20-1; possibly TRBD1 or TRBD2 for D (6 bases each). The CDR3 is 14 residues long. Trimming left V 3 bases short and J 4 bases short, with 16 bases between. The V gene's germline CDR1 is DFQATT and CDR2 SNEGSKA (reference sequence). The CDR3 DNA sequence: TGCAGTGCTAGGGTTAGACTAGGGGGATACGAGCAGTACTTC. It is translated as CSARVRLGGYEQYF.

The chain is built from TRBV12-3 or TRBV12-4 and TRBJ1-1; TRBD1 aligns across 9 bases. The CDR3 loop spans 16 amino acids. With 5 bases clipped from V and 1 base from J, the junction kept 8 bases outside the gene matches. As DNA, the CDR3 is TGTGCCAGCAGTGGAACAGGGGGCTTGGGGAACACTGAAGCTTTCTTT. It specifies CASSGTGGLGNTEAFF.